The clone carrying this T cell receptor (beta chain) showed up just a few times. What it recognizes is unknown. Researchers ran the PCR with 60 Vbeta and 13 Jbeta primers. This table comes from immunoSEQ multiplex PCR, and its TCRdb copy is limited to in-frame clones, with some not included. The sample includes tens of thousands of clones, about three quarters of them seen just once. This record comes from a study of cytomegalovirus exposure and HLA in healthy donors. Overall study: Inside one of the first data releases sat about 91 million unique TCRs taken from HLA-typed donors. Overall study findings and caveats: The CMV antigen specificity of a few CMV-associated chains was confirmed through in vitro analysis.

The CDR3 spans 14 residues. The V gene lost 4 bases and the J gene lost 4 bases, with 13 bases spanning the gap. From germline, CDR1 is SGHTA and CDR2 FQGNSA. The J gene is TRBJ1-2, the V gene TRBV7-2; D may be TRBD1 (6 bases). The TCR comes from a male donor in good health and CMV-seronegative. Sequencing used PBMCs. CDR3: CASSSFRGGYGYTF. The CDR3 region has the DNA TGTGCCAGCAGCTCGTTCAGGGGTGGCTATGGCTACACCTTC. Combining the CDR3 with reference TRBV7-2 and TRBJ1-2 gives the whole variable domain GAGVSQSPSNKVTEKGKDVELRCDPISGHTALYWYRQSLGQGLEFLIYFQGNSAPDKSGLPSDRFSAERTGGSVSTLTIQRTQQEDSAVYLCASSSFRGGYGYTFGSGTRLTVV.